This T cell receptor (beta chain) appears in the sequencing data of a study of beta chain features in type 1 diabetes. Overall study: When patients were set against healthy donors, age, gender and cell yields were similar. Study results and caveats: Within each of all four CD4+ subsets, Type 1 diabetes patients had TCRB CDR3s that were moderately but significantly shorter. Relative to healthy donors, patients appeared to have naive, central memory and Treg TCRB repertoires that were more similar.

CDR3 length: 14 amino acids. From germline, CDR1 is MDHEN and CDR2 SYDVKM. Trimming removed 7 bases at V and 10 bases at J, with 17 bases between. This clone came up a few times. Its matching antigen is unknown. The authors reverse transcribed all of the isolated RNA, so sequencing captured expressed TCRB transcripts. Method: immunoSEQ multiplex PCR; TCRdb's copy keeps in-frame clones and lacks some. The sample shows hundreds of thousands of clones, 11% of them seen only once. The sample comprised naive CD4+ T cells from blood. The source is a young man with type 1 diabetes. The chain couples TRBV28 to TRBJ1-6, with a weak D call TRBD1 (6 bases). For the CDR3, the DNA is TGTGCCAGCATACAGGGAGGGTTGCGCTCACCCCTCCACTTT. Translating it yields CASIQGGLRSPLHF.